Sequencing of this TCR beta chain was carried out in a study of blood T cell repertoires in COVID-19 (dated by TCRdb to the early 2020s). Notes on the research overall: Samples from collaborators originated in the United States, Italy and Spain and spanned both the acute and convalescent phases of COVID-19. The material from the prospective study consisted of cDNA or gDNA derived from T cells, B-cell-depleted T cells, or PBMCs. Subjects who had been exposed to COVID-19, were actively infected with it, or had recovered from it provided the deeply sampled blood TCRbeta repertoires that made up the dataset. The repertoires were made available in a free public database intended to serve as a resource for research on the immune response to SARS-CoV-2. Samples came from the ongoing ImmuneRACE study (first 160 participants) plus 1,254 subjects from 6 global collaborators. The sample metadata nearly always contained a de-identified subject ID, COVID-19 status, age in years and sex. Where available, HLA class I and class II types were obtained from metadata supplied by the sample provider rather than from assay-based typing.

The immunoSEQ Assay, a bias-controlled multiplex PCR, was used to amplify TCRbeta CDR3 regions from genomic DNA. As for the original processing: Nucleated cell counts per sample were estimated from amplification of reference gene primers within the assay. To quantify the absolute abundance of each unique TCRbeta CDR3 rearrangement, sequence reads were collapsed and filtered. Productive Simpson clonality was computed per sample as the square root of Simpson's diversity index over productive rearrangements. TCRdb limited this immuneACCESS table to in-frame rearrangements with V and J called. A share of clones is missing; checked studies link under half to unresolved V genes, and the rest is unexplained. The DNA gave D and trimming, while V, J and clone size come from that table. The sample table records about 220,000 clones; 88% of these occur just once. About 2.6% of the sample rests with the top ten.

Summary of the overall study and its limitations: How much clinical and demographic metadata was included differed by source and by participant, and the metadata was provided uncurated.

On this clone itself: The antigen it recognizes is unknown. Base qualities are missing; no much larger clone stands one base away.

Participants in the prospective study were aged about 18 to 95 years, lived in 24 United States geographic areas, and enrolled through a virtual design. In the prospective study, participants were assigned to cohorts based on the clinical history participants reported in a screening survey and a study questionnaire. Recovered participants in ImmuneRACE Cohort 3 were defined as having two consecutive negative NP/OP PCR tests, clearance from a healthcare professional, or resolution of symptoms. In the prospective study, mobile phlebotomists collected whole blood, serum and a nasopharyngeal or oropharyngeal swab from each participant. Over a roughly 2-month period, participants in the prospective study had the option of providing additional blood draws and questionnaires. Prospective study blood samples were shipped either frozen or at room temperature before DNA extraction. The TCR sequence derives from a woman aged 25 to 39 who had recovered from COVID-19. Sequenced sample: PBMCs or T cells enriched from blood (not recorded which).

The DNA sequence follows: TGTGCCAGCAGTTTGGCGCTAGACGGCGAGCAGTACTTC. This translates into CASSLALDGEQYF. The chain employs TRBV27 and TRBJ2-7, with the identity of the D gene unclear. Spanning cysteine to phenylalanine, the CDR3 consists of 13 amino acids. Only CDR3 DNA remains: 39 bases, in frame from the first base. The germline V gene (reference sequence) provides CDR1 MNHEY and CDR2 SMNVEV. V and J lose 3 bases and 6 bases, and a span of 12 bases separates them.